A selection of T cell receptor beta chains follows, all from one sample in a study of monozygotic twins with cystic fibrosis. TCRdb's table, derived via immunoSEQ multiplex PCR, lists solely in-frame clones and lacks some. The sample includes 14,000 or so clones, 80% to 90% of them seen just once. The material sequenced was blood. All receptors come from a boy under 18 with cystic fibrosis. Both conserved end residues are part of each CDR3.

TRBJ1-6 TRBV7-8 CASSLRDGAPLHF
TRBJ2-1 TRBV7-8 CASSLGGSNEQFF
TRBJ2-3 TRBV16 CASSQSPASTDTQYF
TRBJ1-6 TRBV5-1 CASSLGRDNSPLHF
TRBJ1-2 TRBV7-9 CASSLNAGEPYGYTF
TRBJ2-1 TRBV11-3 CASSRDSGDNNEQFF
TRBJ1-1 TRBV13 CASSEGDTEAFF
TRBJ1-4 TRBV2 CASMVSRISANEKLFF
TRBJ1-2 TRBV11-2 CASSRPPALVRGYTF
TRBJ1-5 TRBV6-5 CASSYSNRGDQPQHF
TRBJ2-2 TRBV19 CASSGEGQEGWSGELFF
TRBJ1-2 TRBV27 CASRSGQGANYGYTF
TRBJ2-5 TRBV10-3 CATVAEIQETQYF
TRBJ2-7 TRBV7-9 CASSSQGNEQYF
TRBJ2-1 TRBV27 CASSILAGGYNEQFF
TRBJ2-3 TRBV2 CASSALVKTDTQYF
TRBJ2-4 TRBV15 CATSRDLLAGSIQYF
TRBJ2-7 TRBV2 CASSEARVNEQYF
TRBJ2-4 TRBV27 CASSLWGSLAKNIQYF
TRBJ2-1 TRBV9 CASSYSLAGGIYNEQFF
TRBJ2-3 TRBV18 CASSPTSGTSTDTQYF
TRBJ1-6 TRBV6-4 CASRSTPRDSPLHF
TRBJ1-4 TRBV15 CATSTHRGEKLFF
TRBJ1-1 TRBV7-3 CASSLGQGPTEAFF
TRBJ1-1 TRBV27 CASSSDHFSTEAFF
TRBJ2-7 TRBV9 CASSVSGDGYEQYF
TRBJ2-5 TRBV18 CASSPQKSGRETQYF
TRBJ1-6 TRBV2 CASSEMRESPLHF
TRBJ1-6 TRBV13 CASSFLQGTSPLHF
TRBJ2-6 TRBV25-1 CASSESNLPGANVLTF
TRBJ1-6 TRBV6-5 CASRRQGSMGSPLHF
TRBJ2-5 TRBV28 CASSLAGLQETQYF
TRBJ2-3 TRBV5-5 CASSTKAVPDTQYF
TRBJ1-5 TRBV27 CASSNQGTNQPQHF
TRBJ2-5 TRBV30 CAWSVRETQYF
TRBJ2-6 TRBV19 CASSPTGVLSSSGANVLTF
TRBJ2-1 TRBV9 CASSVVGSAGPLGEQFF
TRBJ1-3 TRBV5-1 CASSVTPGQSSGNTIYF
TRBJ2-7 TRBV4-2 CASSQGDLPSYEQYF
TRBJ2-3 TRBV18 CASSPLLAGGTDTQYF
TRBJ1-2 TRBV5-6 CASSFGTGNGYTF